A single sample gave rise to the 20 T cell receptor beta chains below, sequenced in a study of PD-1 blockade in classical Hodgkin lymphoma. The repertoire was sequenced with immunoSEQ multiplex PCR; TCRdb's copy has only in-frame clones and lacks some. Here the sample spans under 50,000 clones, about 70% being singletons. Time point given: cycle 4 day 1 (C4D1), after 6 weeks of nivolumab. Patients all relapsed after autologous stem cell transplantation, and there was variation in brentuximab vedotin exposure. The sample consisted of peripheral blood mononuclear cells (PBMCs), taken before the fourth cycle of nivolumab. These receptors came from a human donor with classical Hodgkin lymphoma.

V usage is TRBV30 and J usage is TRBJ2-2; 8 bases agree with TRBD1. Trimming took 1 base from V and 5 from J; bases not matched to a gene: 6. In germline, CDR1 is GTSNPN, CDR2 SVGIG (reference sequence). CDR3 length: 15 amino acids. In DNA form, the CDR3 reads TGTGCCTGGAGTGGTCTCAGGGGGCAGACCGGGGAGCTGTTTTTT. This gives the protein CAWSGLRGQTGELFF. Using reference TRBV30 and TRBJ2-2 for the parts outside the CDR3, the full variable domain is SQTIHQWPATLVQPVGSPLSLECTVEGTSNPNLYWYRQAAGRGLQLLFYSVGIGQISSEVPQNLSASRPQDRQFILSSKKLLLSDSGFYLCAWSGLRGQTGELFFGEGSRLTVL.

By frequency in the sample, this clone is medium-sized. V gene TRBV30 combines with J gene TRBJ2-3, with 8 bases identical to TRBD2. In germline, CDR1 is GTSNPN, CDR2 SVGIG (reference sequence). This CDR3 region has 15 residues. V lost 3 bases to trimming and J lost 2 bases; unmatched junction nucleotides: 7. This CDR3 is CAWSPGREVTDTQYF. The CDR3 nucleotides are TGTGCCTGGAGCCCTGGGCGGGAGGTCACAGATACGCAGTATTTT.

The V and J genes are TRBV19 and TRBJ2-5; 8 bases line up with TRBD2. V trimming: 1 base; J trimming: 5 bases; junction bases outside the gene matches: 12. Looked up from germline, CDR1 is LNHDA and CDR2 is SQIVND (reference sequence). CDR3 length: 17 amino acids. The CDR3, as DNA: TGTGCCAGTAGTATAGCCCCGCCGGGAGCGGGGGTGGAGACCCAGTACTTC. Its protein is CASSIAPPGAGVETQYF.

V gene TRBV7-9 combines with J gene TRBJ2-7, with 8 bases matching TRBD1. J gave up 2 bases and V 1 base, and 4 bases lay outside the gene matches. CDR1 SEHNR and CDR2 FQNEAQ come from the germline V gene (reference sequence). The length of the CDR3 is 15 residues. The DNA for the CDR3 is TGTGCCAGCAGCTTAGTGCCAGGGGGCGCCTACGAGCAGTACTTC. Its translation is CASSLVPGGAYEQYF.

A single count supports this clone. V usage is TRBV5-1 and J usage is TRBJ2-3, with D tentatively TRBD1 or TRBD2 (5 bases each). Deletions cut 3 bases from V and 4 bases from J, with 15 bases between. This CDR3 contains 15 residues. The germline CDR1 and CDR2 sequences are SGHRS and YFSETQ. The CDR3: CASSWSLGRADTQYF. The CDR3 coding sequence is TGCGCCAGCAGCTGGTCGTTGGGGCGGGCAGATACGCAGTATTTT.

The chain uses TRBV28 and TRBJ2-4; 8 positions match TRBD1. CDR3 length: 15 amino acids. Germline V CDR1 and CDR2: MDHEN, SYDVKM. After removal of 5 bases from V and 3 bases from J, the junction contained 6 bases not matched to a gene. The CDR3 reads CASSTTGTGKNIQYF. CDR3 nucleotide sequence: TGTGCCAGCAGTACCACCGGGACAGGCAAAAACATTCAGTACTTC. The full variable domain, in which reference TRBV28 and TRBJ2-4 provide the parts outside the CDR3, is DVKVTQSSRYLVKRTGEKVFLECVQDMDHENMFWYRQDPGLGLRLIYFSYDVKMKEKGDIPEGYSVSREKKERFSLILESASTNQTSMYLCASSTTGTGKNIQYFGAGTRLSVL.

In its sample, this clone ranks as medium-sized. This rearrangement joins TRBV5-1 to TRBJ2-2; D gene ambiguous. Germline values: CDR1 SGHRS, CDR2 YFSETQ. This CDR3 comprises 13 residues. Between the trimmed V and J ends, which lost 2 bases and 7 bases, there was a span of 9 bases. The CDR3 loop is CASSFTSDGELFF. The CDR3 region has the DNA TGCGCCAGCAGCTTTACCTCGGACGGGGAGCTGTTTTTT.

The chain combines TRBV9 with TRBJ2-2, with 7 nucleotides matching TRBD1. There are 16 residues in the CDR3. With 0 bases clipped from V and 2 bases from J, the junction kept 4 bases outside the gene matches. Looked up from germline, CDR1 is SGDLS and CDR2 is YYNGEE. CDR3 loop: CASSVVQGTNTGELFF. The CDR3 nucleotides are TGTGCCAGCAGCGTAGTACAGGGGACAAACACCGGGGAGCTGTTTTTT.

This chain links TRBV5-1 with TRBJ2-7, with unresolved D. Per germline, CDR1 SGHRS and CDR2 YFSETQ. V gave up 2 bases and J gave up 0 bases, with 9 bases separating them. This CDR3 has 14 residues. The chain's CDR3 is CASSFLGSSYEQYF. The CDR3, as DNA: TGCGCCAGCAGCTTCCTGGGCAGCTCCTACGAGCAGTACTTC.

The gene calls are TRBV5-1 and TRBJ1-2, with D possibly being TRBD1 (5 bases). Trimming took off 4 bases at V and 4 bases at J, with 14 bases between the two ends. The CDR3 contains 14 residues. The germline V gene encodes CDR1 SGHRS and CDR2 YFSETQ. The CDR3 spells CASSTGDLGYGYTF. CDR3 nucleotide sequence: TGCGCCAGCAGCACCGGGGACCTAGGCTATGGCTACACCTTC.

The chain is built from TRBV7-2 and TRBJ1-1; no definite D call. Per the germline V gene, CDR1 is SGHTA and CDR2 is FQGNSA. This CDR3 is built from 14 residues. V was clipped by 1 base and J by 1 base, with 7 bases between them. CDR3 DNA: TGTGCCAGCAGCTTAGTATACTCGAACACTGAAGCTTTCTTT. It encodes CASSLVYSNTEAFF.

This chain uses TRBV7-2 with TRBJ1-2, with 7 bases fitting TRBD1. The CDR3 extends over 17 amino acids. Germline values: CDR1 SGHTA, CDR2 FQGNSA. J gave up 4 bases and V 5 bases, and 16 bases lay outside the gene matches. DNA of the CDR3: TGTGCCAGCAGCCCTGGGGAAAAGGCAGGGGGTATCTATGGCTACACCTTC. This encodes CASSPGEKAGGIYGYTF.

CDR3 sequence (DNA): TGTGCCAGCAGCACCTACCCGGGACAGGGGCCTTACGAGCAGTACTTC. It encodes CASSTYPGQGPYEQYF. The chain couples TRBV7-9 to TRBJ2-7; 10 nucleotides line up with TRBD1. The CDR3 is 16 residues long. V shed 5 bases, J shed 4 bases, and the junction held 11 bases outside the gene matches. Germline CDR1 SEHNR, CDR2 FQNEAQ (reference sequence).

Only a few counts were recorded for this clone. The chain combines TRBV18 with TRBJ2-1, with a tentative D call TRBD2 (6 bases). The CDR3 is 16 residues long. Germline values: CDR1 KGHSH, CDR2 LQKENI. The germline V and J ends were trimmed by 0 bases and 2 bases, with 11 bases remaining between them. The CDR3 DNA reads TGTGCCAGCTCACCACCTTGGGACTTGGCCTACAATGAGCAGTTCTTC. Translation gives CASSPPWDLAYNEQFF.

A few counts support this clone. The chain links TRBV5-5 to TRBJ2-7; D ambiguous. Germline loops: CDR1 SGHKS, CDR2 YYEKEE (reference sequence). The CDR3 is made up of 14 amino acids. V was clipped by 4 bases and J by 5 bases, with 16 bases between them. The CDR3 DNA sequence: TGTGCCAGCAGCCCACCCCTCTCGGGCCACGAGCAGTACTTC. It encodes CASSPPLSGHEQYF.

The CDR3 loop is CASRGIGTLDYYEQYF. The CDR3 coding sequence is TGTGCAAGTCGAGGGATTGGGACACTTGACTACTACGAGCAGTACTTC. V gene TRBV12-2 combines with J gene TRBJ2-7; TRBD1, the D gene given by the table, was not confirmed from the DNA. TRBV12-2 is termed a pseudogene. The CDR3 spans 16 residues.

This clone occurred many times. The chain has TRBV11-3 and TRBJ1-1; D is possibly TRBD1 (5 bases). There are 13 residues in the CDR3. The V gene lost 0 bases and the J gene lost 11 bases, with 13 bases spanning the gap. Germline V CDR1 and CDR2: SGHNT, YENEEA. CDR3 bases: TGTGCCAGCAGCTTAGAACAGGACTCAAGGGCTTTCTTT. This translates into CASSLEQDSRAFF.

The V and J genes are TRBV25-1 and TRBJ1-2; D is ambiguous. The CDR3 extends over 13 amino acids. CDR1 MGHDK and CDR2 SYGVNS come from the germline V gene. V was cut by 1 base and J by 0 bases, with 3 bases left in between. Here the CDR3 DNA reads TGTGCCAGCAGTGAATTATCTAACTATGGCTACACCTTC. Protein sequence: CASSELSNYGYTF.

The chain joins TRBV7-9 to TRBJ2-2; no clear D. The CDR3 has 11 amino acids. Trimming stripped 5 bases from V and 8 bases from J, with 6 bases between. Germline V CDR1 and CDR2: SEHNR, FQNEAQ (reference sequence). The DNA for the CDR3 is TGTGCCAGCAGCCCGAGGGGGGAGCTGTTTTTT. It specifies CASSPRGELFF.

This chain joins TRBV11-2 and TRBJ2-7; the match to TRBD2 covers 9 bases. The germline CDR1 and CDR2 sequences are SGHAT and FQNNGV. With 5 bases clipped from V and 2 bases from J, the junction kept 1 base outside the gene matches. This CDR3 spans 13 amino acids. The CDR3 sequence is CASSPSGAYEQYF. DNA of the CDR3: TGTGCCAGCAGCCCTAGCGGGGCCTACGAGCAGTACTTC.